This TCR beta chain was sequenced for a study of cytomegalovirus exposure and HLA in healthy donors. General study findings and limits: The tendency of first-cohort TCR clusters to co-occur in the 120 validation repertoires was identified by a subsequent analysis. Using the classifier, cytomegalovirus status was reportedly diagnosed with high specificity and sensitivity. Cytomegalovirus-associated status was assigned to more than 150 TCR beta chains. Specificity for CMV antigens was confirmed in vitro for a few of the CMV-associated chains.

A remark on this clone: What it binds is unknown.

V was cut by 3 bases and J by 5 bases, with 19 bases left in between. Germline CDR1 reads MNHEY; CDR2 reads SMNVEV (reference sequence). The CDR3 covers 16 residues. Produced via immunoSEQ multiplex PCR; TCRdb's table is partial and in-frame only. The sample holds tens of thousands of clones; approximately 94% are singletons and the top ten take more than 3%. The rearrangement uses TRBV27 and TRBJ1-2, with D tentatively TRBD1 (6 bases). Source material: PBMCs. The TCR sequence derives from a young woman in good health and CMV-seropositive. Here the CDR3 DNA reads TGTGCCAGCAGTTTGTGGGGTGACAGGTCACTATATGGCTACACCTTC. It specifies CASSLWGDRSLYGYTF.